The source of this T cell receptor (beta chain) is a study of blood T cell repertoires in COVID-19. In the study overall: Sources were T cells, B-cell-depleted T cells, or PBMCs; the material itself was cDNA or gDNA.

Data came from immunoSEQ multiplex PCR; TCRdb stores just in-frame clones and leaves some out. This table has a few hundred thousand clones, roughly 80% appearing once. Germline loops: CDR1 MNHEY, CDR2 SVGAGI. The CDR3 contains 16 residues. V was shortened by 0 bases and J by 2 bases, with 13 bases between the two germline ends. This sequence was found in a woman younger than 30 with acute or convalescent COVID-19. The material sequenced was peripheral blood. The rearrangement uses TRBV6-5 and TRBJ1-2; weak D call: TRBD1 (6 bases). The CDR3 DNA sequence: TGTGCCAGCAGTTACTCGATGGGGCAGGGGAACTATGGCTACACCTTC. Residues: CASSYSMGQGNYGYTF.